This T cell receptor (beta chain) was sequenced during a study of T cell responses to AZD1222 COVID-19 vaccine (dated by TCRdb to the early 2020s). Context from the whole study: AZD1222 recipients whose second dose came at about 4 weeks and those whose second dose came at about 12 weeks were combined into one group, since spike-specific TCR depth and breadth did not differ between the two schedules. A total of more than 230 trial participants underwent TCR sequencing, of whom about 210 received two doses of AZD1222 and about 25 received two doses of the MenACWY control vaccine. Trial participants were enrolled by age into subgroups of 18-55, 56-69 and 70-plus years, and around 150, 28 and 57 TCR-sequenced participants, respectively, were included in these subgroups. What the authors observed across the whole study: Participants were mostly white British and included more females than males, and it was suggested by the authors that clonal diversity may have been underestimated. After two AZD1222 doses, spike-specific TCR breadth and depth were significantly higher than at day 0 and than in MenACWY recipients. Nearly half of unique spike-specific TCRs reportedly recognized epitopes outside regions mutated in the B.1.351 and B.1.1.7 variants. No day 14 peak-response samples were available, so repertoires were characterized only after the peak T cell response. Conclusions about previously exposed vaccinees were limited because only six or seven AZD1222 recipients were SARS-CoV-2 seropositive at baseline. Vaccine-associated CD4 TCRs spanned the whole spike protein, with dominant responses in regions 160-218 and 743-854. The 56-69-year group was small, and its depth increase did not reach significance, likely because of low power.

On this clone itself: Its target antigen remains unknown. Within one base of it there is no much larger clone, and no base qualities were kept.

The junction shows trimming of 0 bases on V and 6 bases on J, plus 16 bases between the germline ends. The CDR3 sequence holds 16 residues, the cysteine and phenylalanine included. CDR3 DNA only is kept here, 48 bases in frame from base 1. The germline V gene sets CDR1 to LGHNA and CDR2 to YSLEER. This sample's time point label indicates: baseline before first vaccination. The vaccinee samples were drawn from two UK trials, COV001 and COV002, one of which was a single-blind randomized controlled phase 2/3 trial testing AZD1222 (ChAdOx1 nCoV-19) in healthy adults. Trial participant PBMC samples were collected at day 0 and day 28 after the second dose for TCRbeta chain sequencing. The CDR3 regions of human TCRbeta chains were analyzed by immunosequencing. Concerning the study's data processing: Repertoire TCRs were checked for matches against a reference library of SARS-CoV-2-specific TCRs that had been generated using the MIRA antigen-specificity platform. Breadth meant the fraction of unique TCRs that were SARS-CoV-2-associated, whereas depth meant the fraction of total T cells that were SARS-CoV-2-associated. Each spike-specific TCR was assigned to its reactive spike region and to a CD4 or CD8 class using the MIRA data. Log10-transformed breadth and depth values were compared by one-way ANOVA with Sidak's multiple comparisons tests. TCRdb mirrors the immuneACCESS table, restricted to in-frame sequences. Some clones are absent from its copies; in checked studies, under half trace to an unresolved V gene, and the reason for the others is unknown. V and J calls and clone size are copied from that table; D and trimming were computed from the DNA. The sample includes about 190,000 clones, with around 87% observed a single time. The ten largest clones add up to about 6.9% of the sample.

This TCR was sampled from an adult in good health. In this chain, TRBV4-3 is recombined with TRBJ2-3, with a weak D call of TRBD2 (5 bases match). The sample in question was peripheral blood, obtained on day 0 of AZD1222 vaccination. The base sequence is TGCGCCAGCAGCCAAGATGGTGTGCTAGCAGTCGATACGCAGTATTTT. It specifies CASSQDGVLAVDTQYF.